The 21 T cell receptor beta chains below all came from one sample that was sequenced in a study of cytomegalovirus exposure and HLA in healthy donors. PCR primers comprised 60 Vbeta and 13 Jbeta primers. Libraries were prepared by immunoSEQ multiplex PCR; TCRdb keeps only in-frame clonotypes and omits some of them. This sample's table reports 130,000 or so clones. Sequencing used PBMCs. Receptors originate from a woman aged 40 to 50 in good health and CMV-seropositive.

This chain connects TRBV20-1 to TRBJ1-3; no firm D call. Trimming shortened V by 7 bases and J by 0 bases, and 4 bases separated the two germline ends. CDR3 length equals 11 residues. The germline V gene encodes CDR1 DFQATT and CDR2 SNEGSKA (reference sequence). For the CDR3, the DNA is TGCAGTGTACTCTCTGGAAACACCATATATTTT. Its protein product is CSVLSGNTIYF.

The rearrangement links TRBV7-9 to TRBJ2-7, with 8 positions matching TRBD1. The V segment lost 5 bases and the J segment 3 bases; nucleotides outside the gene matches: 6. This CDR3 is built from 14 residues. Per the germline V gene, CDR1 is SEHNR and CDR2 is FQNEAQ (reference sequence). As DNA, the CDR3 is TGTGCCAGCAGCCACCGGGACAGGCTCTACGAGCAGTACTTC. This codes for CASSHRDRLYEQYF.

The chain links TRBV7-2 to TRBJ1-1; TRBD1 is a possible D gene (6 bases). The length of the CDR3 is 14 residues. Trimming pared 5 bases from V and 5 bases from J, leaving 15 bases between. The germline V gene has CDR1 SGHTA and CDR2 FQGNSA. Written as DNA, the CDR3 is TGTGCCAGCAGCGTAGGGATTCAGGGGACTGAAGCTTTCTTT. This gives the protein CASSVGIQGTEAFF.

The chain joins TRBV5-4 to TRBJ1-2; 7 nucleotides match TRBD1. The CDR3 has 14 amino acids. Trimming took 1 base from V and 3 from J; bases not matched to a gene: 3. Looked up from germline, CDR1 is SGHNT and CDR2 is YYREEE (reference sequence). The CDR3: CASSLPGGYYGYTF. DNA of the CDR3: TGTGCCAGCAGCTTGCCAGGGGGGTACTATGGCTACACCTTC. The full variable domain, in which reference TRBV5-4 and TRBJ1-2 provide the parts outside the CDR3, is ETGVTQSPTHLIKTRGQQVTLRCSSQSGHNTVSWYQQALGQGPQFIFQYYREEENGRGNFPPRFSGLQFPNYSSELNVNALELDDSALYLCASSLPGGYYGYTFGSGTRLTVV.

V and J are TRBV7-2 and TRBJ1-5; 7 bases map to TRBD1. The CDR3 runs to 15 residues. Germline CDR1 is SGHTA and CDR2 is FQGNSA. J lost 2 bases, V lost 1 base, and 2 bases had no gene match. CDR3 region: CASSLEGTGNQPQHF. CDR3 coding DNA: TGTGCCAGCAGCTTAGAGGGGACAGGCAATCAGCCCCAGCATTTT. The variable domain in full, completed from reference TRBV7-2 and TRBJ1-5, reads GAGVSQSPSNKVTEKGKDVELRCDPISGHTALYWYRQSLGQGLEFLIYFQGNSAPDKSGLPSDRFSAERTGGSVSTLTIQRTQQEDSAVYLCASSLEGTGNQPQHFGDGTRLSIL.

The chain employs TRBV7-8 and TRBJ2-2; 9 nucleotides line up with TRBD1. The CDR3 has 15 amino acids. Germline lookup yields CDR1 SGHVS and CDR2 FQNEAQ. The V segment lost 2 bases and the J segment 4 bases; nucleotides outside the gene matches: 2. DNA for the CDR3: TGTGCCAGCAGCTTACAGGGACAGGGCACCGGGGAGCTGTTTTTT. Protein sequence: CASSLQGQGTGELFF.

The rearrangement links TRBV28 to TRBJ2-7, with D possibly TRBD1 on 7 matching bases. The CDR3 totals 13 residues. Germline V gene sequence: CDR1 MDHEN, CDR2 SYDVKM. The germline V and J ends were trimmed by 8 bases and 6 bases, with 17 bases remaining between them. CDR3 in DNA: TGTGCCAGCGGCCCACAGGGGCGGGGCGAGCAGTACTTC. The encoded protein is CASGPQGRGEQYF.

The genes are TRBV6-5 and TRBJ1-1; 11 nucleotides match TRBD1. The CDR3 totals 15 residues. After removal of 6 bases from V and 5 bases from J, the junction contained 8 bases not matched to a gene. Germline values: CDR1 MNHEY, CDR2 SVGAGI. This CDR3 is CASSAGTGGWTEAFF. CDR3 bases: TGTGCCAGCAGCGCCGGGACAGGGGGTTGGACTGAAGCTTTCTTT.

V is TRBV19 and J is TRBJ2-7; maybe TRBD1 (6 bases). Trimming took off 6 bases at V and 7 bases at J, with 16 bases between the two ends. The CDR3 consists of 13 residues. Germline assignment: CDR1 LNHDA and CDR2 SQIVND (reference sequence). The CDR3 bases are TGTGCCAGTAGGACCCAGGGGCTCGGGGAGCAGTACTTC. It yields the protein CASRTQGLGEQYF.

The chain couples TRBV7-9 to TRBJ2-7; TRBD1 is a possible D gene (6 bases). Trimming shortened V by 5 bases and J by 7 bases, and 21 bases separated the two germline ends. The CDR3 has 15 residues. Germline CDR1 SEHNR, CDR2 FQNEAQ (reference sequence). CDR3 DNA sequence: TGTGCCAGCAGCAACCCTCTTCAGGGGCTGGGTGAGCAGTACTTC. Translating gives CASSNPLQGLGEQYF.

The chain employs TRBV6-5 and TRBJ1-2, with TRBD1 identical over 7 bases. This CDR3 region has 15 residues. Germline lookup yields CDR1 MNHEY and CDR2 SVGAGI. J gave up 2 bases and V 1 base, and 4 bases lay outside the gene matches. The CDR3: CASSYYRGSNYGYTF. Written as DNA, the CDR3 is TGTGCCAGCAGTTACTACAGGGGATCGAACTATGGCTACACCTTC.

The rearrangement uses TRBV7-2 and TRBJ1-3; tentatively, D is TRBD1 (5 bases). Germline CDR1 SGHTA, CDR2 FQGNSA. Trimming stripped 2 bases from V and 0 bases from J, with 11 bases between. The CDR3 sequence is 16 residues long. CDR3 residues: CASSLTRQSSGNTIYF. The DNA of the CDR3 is TGTGCCAGCAGCTTAACTCGACAGAGCTCTGGAAACACCATATATTTT.

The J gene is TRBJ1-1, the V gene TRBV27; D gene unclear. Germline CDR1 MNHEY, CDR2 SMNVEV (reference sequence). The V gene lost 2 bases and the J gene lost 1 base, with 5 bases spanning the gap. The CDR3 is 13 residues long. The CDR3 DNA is TGTGCCAGCAGTTTAGGAGGGAACACTGAAGCTTTCTTT. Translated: CASSLGGNTEAFF.

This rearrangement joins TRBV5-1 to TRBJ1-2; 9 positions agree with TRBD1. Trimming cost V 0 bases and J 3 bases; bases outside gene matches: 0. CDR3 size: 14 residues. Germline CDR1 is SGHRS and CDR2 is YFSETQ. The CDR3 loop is CASSLGQGDYGYTF. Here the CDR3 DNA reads TGCGCCAGCAGCTTGGGACAGGGGGACTATGGCTACACCTTC.

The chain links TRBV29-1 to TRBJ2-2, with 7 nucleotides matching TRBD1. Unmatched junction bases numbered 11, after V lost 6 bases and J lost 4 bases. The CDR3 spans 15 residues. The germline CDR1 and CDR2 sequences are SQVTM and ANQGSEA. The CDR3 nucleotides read TGCAGCGTGGGTATAGGGACAGATTTCACCGGGGAGCTGTTTTTT. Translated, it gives CSVGIGTDFTGELFF.

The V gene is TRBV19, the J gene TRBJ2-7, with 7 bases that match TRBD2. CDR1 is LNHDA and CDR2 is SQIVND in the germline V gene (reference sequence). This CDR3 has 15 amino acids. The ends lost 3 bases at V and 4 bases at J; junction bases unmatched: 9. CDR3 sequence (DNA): TGTGCCAGTAGTATTAATCTAGCGGAGATTTACGAGCAGTACTTC. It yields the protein CASSINLAEIYEQYF.

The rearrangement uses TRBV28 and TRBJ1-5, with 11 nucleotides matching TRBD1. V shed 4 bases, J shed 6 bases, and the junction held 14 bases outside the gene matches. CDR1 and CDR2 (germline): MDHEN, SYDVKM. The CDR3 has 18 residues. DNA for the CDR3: TGTGCCAGCAGTTCCCCCGGTCCGGACAGGGGGCCCGGTCAGCCCCAGCATTTT. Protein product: CASSSPGPDRGPGQPQHF.

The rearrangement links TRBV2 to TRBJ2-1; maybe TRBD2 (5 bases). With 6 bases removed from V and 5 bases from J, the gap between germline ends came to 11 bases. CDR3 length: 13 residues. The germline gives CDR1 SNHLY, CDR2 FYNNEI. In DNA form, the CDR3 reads TGTGCCAGCAGCAAGGACTCAGACAATGAGCAGTTCTTC. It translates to CASSKDSDNEQFF.

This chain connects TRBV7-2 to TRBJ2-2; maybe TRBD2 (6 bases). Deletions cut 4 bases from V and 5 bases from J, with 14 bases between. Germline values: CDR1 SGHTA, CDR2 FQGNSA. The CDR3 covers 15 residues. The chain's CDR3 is CASSSPGLLTGELFF. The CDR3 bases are TGTGCCAGCAGCTCACCGGGACTCCTAACCGGGGAGCTGTTTTTT.

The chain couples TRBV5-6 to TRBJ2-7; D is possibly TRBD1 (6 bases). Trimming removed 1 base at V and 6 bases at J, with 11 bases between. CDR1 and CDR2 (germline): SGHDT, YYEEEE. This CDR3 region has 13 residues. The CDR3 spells CASSLTGPGEQYF. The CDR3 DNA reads TGTGCCAGCAGCTTGACAGGGCCAGGCGAGCAGTACTTC.

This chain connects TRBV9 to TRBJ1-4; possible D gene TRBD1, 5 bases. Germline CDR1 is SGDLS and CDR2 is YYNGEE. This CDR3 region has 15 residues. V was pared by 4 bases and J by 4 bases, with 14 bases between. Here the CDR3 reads CASSFGEGSNEKLFF. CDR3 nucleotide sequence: TGTGCCAGCAGCTTCGGGGAGGGGAGTAATGAAAAACTGTTTTTT.